This TCR beta chain was recovered during a study of cytomegalovirus exposure and HLA in healthy donors. In the PCR, 60 Vbeta and 13 Jbeta primers were used. TCRdb's copy holds only in-frame clones and misses some; the assay was immunoSEQ multiplex PCR. The table shows 140,000 or so clones, with 76% occurring only once. CDR1 and CDR2 from the germline V gene are SNHLY and FYNNEI. The CDR3 has 12 amino acids. J gave up 9 bases and V 9 bases, and 6 bases lay outside the gene matches. V gene TRBV2 combines with J gene TRBJ2-3, with 10 nucleotides matching TRBD1. Sequencing was done on a sample of PBMCs. The TCR originated in a woman in her 40s in good health and CMV-seronegative. CDR3 DNA: TGTGCCAGGGGACAGGGGCCGGAAACGCAGTATTTT. Amino acid sequence: CARGQGPETQYF. The full variable domain, rest sourced from reference TRBV2 and TRBJ2-3, is EPEVTQTPSHQVTQMGQEVILRCVPISNHLYFYWYRQILGQKVEFLVSFYNNEISEKSEIFDDQFSVERPDGSNFTLKIRSTKLEDSAMYFCARGQGPETQYFGPGTRLTVL.